The subject of this entry is one T cell receptor beta chain. This entry is derived from a study of T cell changes during pregnancy in multiple sclerosis. The method was immunoSEQ multiplex PCR; TCRdb's version includes in-frame clones alone and lacks a portion of them. Among some 29,000 clones listed, 91% were seen once. The CDR3 extends over 15 amino acids. V was cut by 3 bases and J by 7 bases, with 17 bases left in between. In germline, CDR1 is SGDLS, CDR2 YYNGEE. The sample in question was CD8+ T cells from peripheral blood mononuclear cells, obtained in the second trimester of pregnancy. This TCR was sampled from a female donor in good health, enrolled as a control in a pregnancy study. This chain uses TRBV9 with TRBJ1-5; tentatively, D is TRBD1 (5 bases). CDR3 bases: TGTGCCAGCAGCGCCACAGGTGGCCAGGTCCAGCCCCAGCATTTT. This gives the protein CASSATGGQVQPQHF.